Following are 15 T cell receptor beta chains from one sample sequenced in a study of control samples from healthy donors and cancer patients. Here immunoSEQ multiplex PCR was the method, and the copy in TCRdb shows in-frame clones only, minus some. The profile shows some 78,000 clones, about 88% of them singletons. Sequences were obtained from blood. These receptors came from an older woman in good health.

The chain uses TRBV7-2 and TRBJ2-3, with D uncertain. Germline V gene lookup returns CDR1 SGHTA and CDR2 FQGNSA. The CDR3 loop spans 14 amino acids. V was trimmed by 6 bases and J by 1 base, leaving 11 bases between them. The CDR3 DNA reads TGTGCCAGCAGGTCTACCTTTGGCACAGATACGCAGTATTTT. The encoded protein is CASRSTFGTDTQYF.

This chain connects TRBV20-1 to TRBJ1-6, with no clear D. From germline, CDR1 is DFQATT and CDR2 SNEGSKA (reference sequence). Trimming pared 3 bases from V and 7 bases from J, leaving 10 bases between. The CDR3 totals 13 residues. The CDR3 DNA follows: TGCAGTGCTAGTTACGTGGGAAATTCACCCCTCCACTTT. This codes for CSASYVGNSPLHF.

This clone was counted once. V is TRBV5-1 and J is TRBJ2-1; D is unclear. CDR1 is SGHRS, CDR2 YFSETQ, per germline. V gave up 0 bases and J gave up 0 bases, with 7 bases separating them. The CDR3 totals 15 residues. The DNA of the CDR3 is TGCGCCAGCAGCTTGGAGGGTAGCTCCTACAATGAGCAGTTCTTC. The encoded protein is CASSLEGSSYNEQFF.

V gene TRBV7-3 combines with J gene TRBJ1-1; unclear D gene. The ends were cut back, 2 bases at V and 5 bases at J, with 15 bases in the middle. Germline-derived CDR1 and CDR2 are SGHTA and FQGTGA. The CDR3 contains 15 residues. Written as DNA, the CDR3 is TGTGCCAGCAGCTTAGGGCCGACGAAAATGACTGAAGCTTTCTTT. Residues: CASSLGPTKMTEAFF.

J is TRBJ2-1 and V is TRBV30, with 10 bases that match TRBD2. The CDR3 extends over 13 amino acids. V trimming: 3 bases; J trimming: 5 bases; junction bases outside the gene matches: 1. Germline V gene lookup returns CDR1 GTSNPN and CDR2 SVGIG (reference sequence). The CDR3 protein is CAWSGLADNEQFF. The CDR3 DNA sequence: TGTGCCTGGAGCGGACTAGCGGACAATGAGCAGTTCTTC.

The rearrangement links TRBV30 to TRBJ1-5; the match to TRBD1 covers 7 bases. In germline, CDR1 is GTSNPN, CDR2 SVGIG (reference sequence). The V segment lost 5 bases and the J segment 6 bases; nucleotides outside the gene matches: 7. The CDR3 extends over 13 amino acids. This CDR3 is CAWASGGVQPQHF. The CDR3 region has the DNA TGTGCCTGGGCCTCAGGGGGTGTTCAGCCCCAGCATTTT.

V gene TRBV2 combines with J gene TRBJ2-1; 9 bases fit TRBD1. J gave up 8 bases and V 3 bases, and 5 bases lay outside the gene matches. CDR1 and CDR2 (germline): SNHLY, FYNNEI. This CDR3 has 14 residues. CDR3 sequence reads: CASSDQGQGYEQFF. The CDR3 region has the DNA TGTGCCAGCAGTGATCAGGGACAGGGCTATGAGCAGTTCTTC.

This clone has only one observation. The V gene is TRBV10-3, the J gene TRBJ1-1; a possible D gene is TRBD1 (5 bases). This CDR3 is built from 12 residues. The germline CDR1 and CDR2 sequences are ENHRY and SYGVKD. V was cut by 10 bases and J by 1 base, with 10 bases left in between. The CDR3 DNA reads as TGTGCCACCCGGGACCAGAACACTGAAGCTTTCTTT. Amino acids: CATRDQNTEAFF.

The gene calls are TRBV6-1 and TRBJ2-1; the match to TRBD2 covers 10 bases. This CDR3 region has 16 residues. V lost 0 bases and J lost 1; bases outside the gene matches: 0. CDR1 is MNHNS and CDR2 is SASEGT in the germline V gene. The CDR3 is CASSEAGLASYNEQFF. The CDR3, as DNA: TGTGCCAGCAGTGAAGCGGGACTAGCGTCCTACAATGAGCAGTTCTTC.

DNA of the CDR3: TGTGCCAGCAGCTGGGACCAAGGCGAGCAGTTCTTC. Its protein product is CASSWDQGEQFF. The chain links TRBV5-4 to TRBJ2-1, with D perhaps matching TRBD1 or TRBD2 (5 bases each). The CDR3 loop spans 12 amino acids. Between the trimmed V and J ends, which lost 3 bases and 10 bases, there was a span of 11 bases. The germline V gene encodes CDR1 SGHNT and CDR2 YYREEE (reference sequence).

The gene calls are TRBV24-1 and TRBJ2-5; 9 nucleotides match TRBD1. CDR1 and CDR2 (germline): KGHDR, SFDVKD. This CDR3 comprises 16 residues. V trimming: 3 bases; J trimming: 5 bases; junction bases outside the gene matches: 9. The CDR3 DNA follows: TGTGCCACCAGTGATCCCCTCGACAGGGGGGGCGAGACCCAGTACTTC. Protein: CATSDPLDRGGETQYF.

The V and J genes are TRBV5-6 and TRBJ2-7; 13 nucleotides match TRBD2. Losses at the gene ends were 3 bases for V and 6 bases for J; bases not matched to a gene: 9. This CDR3 has 16 amino acids. Germline CDR1 SGHDT, CDR2 YYEEEE. The chain's CDR3 is CASSSVGLAGEGEQYF. CDR3 nucleotide sequence: TGTGCCAGCAGCTCCGTTGGACTAGCGGGGGAGGGCGAGCAGTACTTC.

The chain has TRBV5-1 and TRBJ1-6, with D perhaps TRBD1 (6 bases). CDR1 is SGHRS and CDR2 is YFSETQ in the germline V gene. The V end lost 0 bases, the J end lost 9 bases, and 16 bases lay between the germline ends. CDR3 length equals 16 residues. The CDR3 spells CASSLGLTGLSSPLHF. CDR3 coding DNA: TGCGCCAGCAGCTTGGGTCTAACAGGGCTATCTTCACCCCTCCACTTT.

The chain links TRBV6-5 to TRBJ1-2; 8 bases agree with TRBD1. The CDR3 consists of 13 residues. V lost 10 bases and J lost 4; bases outside the gene matches: 8. Germline CDR1 is MNHEY and CDR2 is SVGAGI. CDR3 protein: CATSTGGTYGYTF. Here the CDR3 DNA reads TGTGCCACGTCAACAGGGGGTACCTATGGCTACACCTTC.

Worth noting for this clone: Distinct nucleotide sequences in the sample also encode this CDR3. The chain employs TRBV7-2 and TRBJ2-7; no firm D call. The germline gives CDR1 SGHTA, CDR2 FQGNSA. The CDR3 is made up of 13 amino acids. Trimming left V 3 bases short and J 0 bases short, with 6 bases between. CDR3: CASSLRFSYEQYF. The CDR3 DNA is TGTGCCAGCAGCTTGCGGTTCTCCTACGAGCAGTACTTC. Drawing the rest from reference TRBV7-2 and TRBJ2-7, the complete variable domain is GAGVSQSPSNKVTEKGKDVELRCDPISGHTALYWYRQSLGQGLEFLIYFQGNSAPDKSGLPSDRFSAERTGGSVSTLTIQRTQQEDSAVYLCASSLRFSYEQYFGPGTRLTVT.